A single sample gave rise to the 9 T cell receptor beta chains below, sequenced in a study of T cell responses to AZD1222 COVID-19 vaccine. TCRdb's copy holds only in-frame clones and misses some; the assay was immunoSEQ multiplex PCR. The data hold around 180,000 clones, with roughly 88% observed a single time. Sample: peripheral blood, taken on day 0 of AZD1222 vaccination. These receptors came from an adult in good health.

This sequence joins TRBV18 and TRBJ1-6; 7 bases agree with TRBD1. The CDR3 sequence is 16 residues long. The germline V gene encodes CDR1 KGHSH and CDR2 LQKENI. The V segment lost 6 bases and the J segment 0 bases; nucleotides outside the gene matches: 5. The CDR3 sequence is CASSSRGNSYNSPLHF. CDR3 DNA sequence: TGTGCCAGCTCGTCCAGGGGGAACTCCTATAATTCACCCCTCCACTTT.

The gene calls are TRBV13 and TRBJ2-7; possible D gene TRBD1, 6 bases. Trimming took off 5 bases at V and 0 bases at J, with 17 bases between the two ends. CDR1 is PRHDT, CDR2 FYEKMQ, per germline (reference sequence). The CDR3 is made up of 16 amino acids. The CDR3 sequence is CASSLQGPSNSYEQYF. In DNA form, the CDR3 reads TGTGCCAGCAGCCTCCAGGGGCCCAGTAACTCCTACGAGCAGTACTTC. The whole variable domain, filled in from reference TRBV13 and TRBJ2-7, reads AAGVIQSPRHLIKEKRETATLKCYPIPRHDTVYWYQQGPGQDPQFLISFYEKMQSDKGSIPDRFSAQQFSDYHSELNMSSLELGDSALYFCASSLQGPSNSYEQYFGPGTRLTVT.

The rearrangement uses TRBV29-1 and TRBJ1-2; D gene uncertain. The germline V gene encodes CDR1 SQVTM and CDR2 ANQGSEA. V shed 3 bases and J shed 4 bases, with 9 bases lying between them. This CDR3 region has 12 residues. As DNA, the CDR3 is TGCAGCGTTGATATGGGTTTCTATGGCTACACCTTC. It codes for CSVDMGFYGYTF.

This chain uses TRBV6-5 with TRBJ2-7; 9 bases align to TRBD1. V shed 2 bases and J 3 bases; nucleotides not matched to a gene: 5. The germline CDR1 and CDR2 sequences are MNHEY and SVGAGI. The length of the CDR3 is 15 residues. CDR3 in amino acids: CASSYVQGAHYEQYF. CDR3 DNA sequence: TGTGCCAGCAGTTACGTACAGGGGGCCCACTACGAGCAGTACTTC.

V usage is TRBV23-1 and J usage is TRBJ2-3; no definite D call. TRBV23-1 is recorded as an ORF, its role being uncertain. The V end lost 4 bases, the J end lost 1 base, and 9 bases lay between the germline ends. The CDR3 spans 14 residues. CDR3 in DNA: TGCGCCAGCAGTCCCCTCCCAGGCACAGATACGCAGTATTTT. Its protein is CASSPLPGTDTQYF.

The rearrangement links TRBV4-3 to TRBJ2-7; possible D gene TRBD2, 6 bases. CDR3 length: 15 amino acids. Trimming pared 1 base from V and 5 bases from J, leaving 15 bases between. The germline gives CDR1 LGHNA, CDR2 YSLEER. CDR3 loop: CASSQAPGTFDEQYF. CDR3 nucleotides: TGCGCCAGCAGCCAAGCGCCCGGGACTTTCGACGAGCAGTACTTC.

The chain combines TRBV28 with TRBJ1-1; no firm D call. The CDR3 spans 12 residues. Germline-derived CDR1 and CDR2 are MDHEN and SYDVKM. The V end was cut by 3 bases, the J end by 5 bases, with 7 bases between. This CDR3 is CASSLSRTEAFF. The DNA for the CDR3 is TGTGCCAGCAGTTTGTCAAGGACTGAAGCTTTCTTT.

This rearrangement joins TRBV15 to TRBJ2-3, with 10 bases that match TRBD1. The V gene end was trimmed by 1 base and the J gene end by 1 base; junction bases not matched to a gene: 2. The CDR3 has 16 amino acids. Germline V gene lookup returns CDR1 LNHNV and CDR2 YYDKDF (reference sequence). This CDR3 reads CATSRGQGAGTDTQYF. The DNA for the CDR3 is TGTGCCACCAGCAGAGGACAGGGGGCTGGCACAGATACGCAGTATTTT.

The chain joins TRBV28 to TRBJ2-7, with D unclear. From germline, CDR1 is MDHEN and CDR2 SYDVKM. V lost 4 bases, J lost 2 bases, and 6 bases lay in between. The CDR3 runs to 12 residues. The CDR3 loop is CASSSGTYEQYF. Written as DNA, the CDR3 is TGTGCCAGCAGTTCGGGCACCTACGAGCAGTACTTC.